Listed here is a single T cell receptor (beta chain). TCRdb's table, derived via immunoSEQ multiplex PCR, lists solely in-frame clones and lacks some. The sample contains 80,000 or so clones, roughly nine tenths of which appear only once. Trimming stripped 7 bases from V and 9 bases from J, with 19 bases between. Germline V CDR1 and CDR2: SGHTA, FQGNSA. This CDR3 spans 13 amino acids. This sample is drawn from a study of control samples from healthy donors and cancer patients. The TCR sequence derives from a man aged 50-60 years in good health. Sequencing was done on a sample of blood. V is TRBV7-2 and J is TRBJ2-7; no clear D. This chain's CDR3 is CASTLTVAFAQYF. Here the CDR3 DNA reads TGTGCCAGCACGCTCACCGTAGCTTTTGCGCAGTACTTC.